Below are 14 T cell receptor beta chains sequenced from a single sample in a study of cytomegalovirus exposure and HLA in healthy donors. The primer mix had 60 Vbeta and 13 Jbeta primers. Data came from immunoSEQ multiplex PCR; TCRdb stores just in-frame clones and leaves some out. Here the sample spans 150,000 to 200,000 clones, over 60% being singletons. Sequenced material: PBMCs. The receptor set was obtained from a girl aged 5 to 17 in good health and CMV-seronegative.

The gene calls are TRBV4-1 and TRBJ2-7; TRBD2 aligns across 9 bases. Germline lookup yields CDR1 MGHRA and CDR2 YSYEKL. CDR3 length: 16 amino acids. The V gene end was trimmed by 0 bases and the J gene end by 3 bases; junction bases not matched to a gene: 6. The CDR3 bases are TGCGCCAGCAGCCAAGAGGCGATAGCGGGGGTCTACGAGCAGTACTTC. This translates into CASSQEAIAGVYEQYF.

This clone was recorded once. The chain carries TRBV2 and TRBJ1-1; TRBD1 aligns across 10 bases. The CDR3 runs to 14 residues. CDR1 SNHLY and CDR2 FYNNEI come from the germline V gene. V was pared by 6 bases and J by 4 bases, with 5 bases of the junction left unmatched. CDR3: CASRGGQGFTEAFF. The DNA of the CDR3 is TGTGCCAGCAGGGGGGGACAGGGGTTCACTGAAGCTTTCTTT.

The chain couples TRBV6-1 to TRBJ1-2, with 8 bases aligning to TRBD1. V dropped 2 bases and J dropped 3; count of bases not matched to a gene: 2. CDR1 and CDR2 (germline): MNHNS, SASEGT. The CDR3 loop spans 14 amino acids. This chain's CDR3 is CASSETGGYYGYTF. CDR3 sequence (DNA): TGTGCCAGCAGTGAAACAGGGGGTTACTATGGCTACACCTTC.

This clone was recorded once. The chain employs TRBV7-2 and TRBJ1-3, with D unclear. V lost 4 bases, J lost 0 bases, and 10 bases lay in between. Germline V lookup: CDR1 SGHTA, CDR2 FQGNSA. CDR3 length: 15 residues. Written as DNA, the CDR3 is TGTGCCAGCAGCTACTCTACTAGCTCTGGAAACACCATATATTTT. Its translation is CASSYSTSSGNTIYF.

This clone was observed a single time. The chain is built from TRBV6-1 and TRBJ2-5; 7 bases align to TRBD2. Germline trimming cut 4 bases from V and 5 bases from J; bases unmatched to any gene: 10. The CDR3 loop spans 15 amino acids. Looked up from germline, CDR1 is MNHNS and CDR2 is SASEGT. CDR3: CASSVGGGITETQYF. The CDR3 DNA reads TGTGCCAGCAGTGTAGGCGGGGGAATAACGGAGACCCAGTACTTC.

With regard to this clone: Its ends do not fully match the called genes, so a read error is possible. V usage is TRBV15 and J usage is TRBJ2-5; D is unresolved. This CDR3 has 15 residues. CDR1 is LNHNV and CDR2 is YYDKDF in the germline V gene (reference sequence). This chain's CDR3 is CATGRDPSDQETQYF. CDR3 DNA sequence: TGTGCCACCGGCAGAGATCCCAGCGACCAAGAGACCCAGTACTTC.

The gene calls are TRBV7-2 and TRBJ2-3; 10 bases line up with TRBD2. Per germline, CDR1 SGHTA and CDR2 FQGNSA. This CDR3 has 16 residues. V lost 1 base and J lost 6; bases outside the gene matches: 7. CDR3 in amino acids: CASSLVLAGAPDTQYF. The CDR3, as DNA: TGTGCCAGCAGCTTAGTTCTAGCGGGGGCCCCGGATACGCAGTATTTT.

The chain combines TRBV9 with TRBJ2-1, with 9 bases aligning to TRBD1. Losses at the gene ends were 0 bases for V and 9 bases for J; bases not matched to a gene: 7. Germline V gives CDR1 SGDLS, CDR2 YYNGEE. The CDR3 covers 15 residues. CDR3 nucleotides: TGTGCCAGCAGCGTAGCCGGGACAGGGAGGAGTGAGCAGTTCTTC. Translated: CASSVAGTGRSEQFF. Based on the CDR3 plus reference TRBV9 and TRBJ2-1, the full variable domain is DSGVTQTPKHLITATGQRVTLRCSPRSGDLSVYWYQQSLDQGLQFLIQYYNGEERAKGNILERFSAQQFPDLHSELNLSSLELGDSALYFCASSVAGTGRSEQFFGPGTRLTVL.

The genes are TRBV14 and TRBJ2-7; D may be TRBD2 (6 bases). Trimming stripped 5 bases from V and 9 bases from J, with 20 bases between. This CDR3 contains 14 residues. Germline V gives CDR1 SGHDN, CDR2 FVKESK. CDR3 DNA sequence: TGTGCCAGCAGCTTAGATCCGGGGGTCGGTGGGCAGTACTTC. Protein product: CASSLDPGVGGQYF.

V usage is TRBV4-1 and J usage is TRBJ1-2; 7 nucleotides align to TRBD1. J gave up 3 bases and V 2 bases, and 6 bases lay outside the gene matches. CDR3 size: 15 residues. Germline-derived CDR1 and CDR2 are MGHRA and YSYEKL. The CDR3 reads CASSQNRGVDYGYTF. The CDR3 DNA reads TGCGCCAGCAGCCAAAACAGGGGAGTGGACTATGGCTACACCTTC.

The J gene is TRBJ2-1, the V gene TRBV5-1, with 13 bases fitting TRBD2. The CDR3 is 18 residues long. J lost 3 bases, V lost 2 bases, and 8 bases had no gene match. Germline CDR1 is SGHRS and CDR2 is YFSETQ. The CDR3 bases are TGCGCCAGCAGCTTCGGACTAGCGGGGGCCAAATTCTACAATGAGCAGTTCTTC. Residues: CASSFGLAGAKFYNEQFF.

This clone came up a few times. The CDR3 sequence is CASSLGQGHYGYTF. CDR3 coding DNA: TGTGCCAGCAGCTTAGGGCAGGGGCACTATGGCTACACCTTC. This rearrangement joins TRBV11-2 to TRBJ1-2; maybe TRBD1 (6 bases). V was shortened by 1 base and J by 3 bases, with 9 bases between the two germline ends. Germline values: CDR1 SGHAT, CDR2 FQNNGV. This CDR3 region has 14 residues. Combining the CDR3 with reference TRBV11-2 and TRBJ1-2 gives the whole variable domain EAGVAQSPRYKIIEKRQSVAFWCNPISGHATLYWYQQILGQGPKLLIQFQNNGVVDDSQLPKDRFSAERLKGVDSTLKIQPAKLEDSAVYLCASSLGQGHYGYTFGSGTRLTVV.

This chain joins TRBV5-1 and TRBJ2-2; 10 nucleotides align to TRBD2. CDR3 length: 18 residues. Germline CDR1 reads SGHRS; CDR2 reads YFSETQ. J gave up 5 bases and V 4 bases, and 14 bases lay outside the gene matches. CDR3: CASSPLPLAGVSTGELFF. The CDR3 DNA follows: TGCGCCAGCAGCCCCCTTCCCCTAGCGGGGGTATCAACCGGGGAGCTGTTTTTT.

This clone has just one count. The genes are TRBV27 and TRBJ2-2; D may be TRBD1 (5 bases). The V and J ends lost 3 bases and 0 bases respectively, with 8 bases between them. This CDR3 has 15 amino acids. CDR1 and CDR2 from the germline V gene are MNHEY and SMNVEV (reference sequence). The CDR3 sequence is CASSLLRANTGELFF. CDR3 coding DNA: TGTGCCAGCAGTTTGCTCAGGGCGAACACCGGGGAGCTGTTTTTT.